The 20 T cell receptor beta chains presented below share a single source sample, sequenced in a study of graft-versus-host responses after intestinal transplantation. TCRdb's copy holds only in-frame clones and misses some; the assay was immunoSEQ multiplex PCR. In the table there are roughly 73,000 clones, roughly 87% of which are singletons. No cognate antigen is known for these TCRs. Sequenced material: unstimulated CD8+ T cells sorted from spleen or lymph node cells, taken before transplant. These receptors originate from a human donor who was the organ donor for an intestinal transplant.

The rearrangement uses TRBV7-3 and TRBJ1-1; 11 bases are shared with TRBD1. The V gene end was trimmed by 1 base and the J gene end by 4 bases; junction bases not matched to a gene: 5. Germline V lookup: CDR1 SGHTA, CDR2 FQGTGA. The CDR3 is 16 amino acids. The CDR3 protein is CASSLRGGTGGTEAFF. CDR3 DNA: TGTGCCAGCAGCTTAAGGGGGGGGACAGGGGGCACTGAAGCTTTCTTT.

This clone was observed a single time. V usage is TRBV28 and J usage is TRBJ1-2; D call uncertain. The V end was cut by 3 bases, the J end by 4 bases, with 9 bases between. The CDR3 runs 13 residues. From germline, CDR1 is MDHEN and CDR2 SYDVKM. The CDR3 here is CASSFGVVYGYTF. The DNA of the CDR3 is TGTGCCAGCAGTTTTGGGGTGGTCTATGGCTACACCTTC.

J is TRBJ2-2 and V is TRBV27, with 9 bases identical to TRBD2. V was clipped by 4 bases and J by 6 bases; unmatched bases: 9. The CDR3 has 16 amino acids. The germline V gene encodes CDR1 MNHEY and CDR2 SMNVEV (reference sequence). The DNA for the CDR3 is TGTGCCAGCAGTTGGTCGGCGGGGGGGCGGTCCGGGGAGCTGTTTTTT. It specifies CASSWSAGGRSGELFF.

This clone has just a few counts. The CDR3 DNA reads TGTGCCAGCAGCCAACAGGGGCGATTCTACGAGCAGTACTTC. It specifies CASSQQGRFYEQYF. The chain employs TRBV4-2 and TRBJ2-7, with D possibly being TRBD1 (6 bases). Germline V CDR1 and CDR2: LGHNA, YNFKEQ. V lost 2 bases, J lost 3 bases, and 11 bases lay in between. This CDR3 contains 14 residues.

V and J are TRBV27 and TRBJ2-7; maybe TRBD1 (6 bases). Germline V gene lookup returns CDR1 MNHEY and CDR2 SMNVEV (reference sequence). V lost 5 bases and J lost 2, with 16 bases in between. The CDR3 covers 15 residues. Written as DNA, the CDR3 is TGTGCCAGCAGTCTAGGCAGGGGTAAAGCCTACGAGCAGTACTTC. As protein: CASSLGRGKAYEQYF.

This clone was counted once. The rearrangement joins TRBV29-1 to TRBJ1-4; 9 nucleotides align to TRBD1. The CDR3 covers 12 residues. Germline trimming cut 6 bases from V and 8 bases from J; bases unmatched to any gene: 4. CDR1 and CDR2 from the germline V gene are SQVTM and ANQGSEA. CDR3 sequence reads: CSVQQGAEKLFF. The CDR3 DNA is TGCAGCGTCCAACAGGGGGCAGAAAAACTGTTTTTT.

The rearrangement joins TRBV6-5 to TRBJ1-2; D not resolved. Trimming removed 0 bases at V and 4 bases at J, with 3 bases between. CDR1 and CDR2 (germline): MNHEY, SVGAGI. The length of the CDR3 is 12 residues. This chain's CDR3 is CASSYSPYGYTF. As DNA, the CDR3 is TGTGCCAGCAGTTACTCGCCCTATGGCTACACCTTC.

This sequence joins TRBV20-1 and TRBJ1-2, with D uncertain. Germline assignment: CDR1 DFQATT and CDR2 SNEGSKA (reference sequence). The CDR3 covers 11 residues. With 0 bases removed from V and 2 bases from J, the gap between germline ends came to 1 base. The DNA of the CDR3 is TGCAGTGCTAGAGACAACTATGGCTACACCTTC. The encoded protein is CSARDNYGYTF.

V gene TRBV19 combines with J gene TRBJ2-1; 10 bases are a match to TRBD2. CDR3 length equals 15 residues. CDR1 LNHDA and CDR2 SQIVND come from the germline V gene (reference sequence). V trimming: 5 bases; J trimming: 4 bases; junction bases outside the gene matches: 5. CDR3 sequence (DNA): TGTGCCAGTAGTCCATGGACTAGCGGTTACAATGAGCAGTTCTTC. This codes for CASSPWTSGYNEQFF.

This clone turned up a few times. This chain joins TRBV10-3 and TRBJ2-2; D call uncertain. V lost 4 bases, J lost 0 bases, and 12 bases lay in between. This CDR3 spans 16 amino acids. Germline V gene lookup returns CDR1 ENHRY and CDR2 SYGVKD. The CDR3 is CAISGQENTNTGELFF. The DNA of the CDR3 is TGTGCCATCAGTGGGCAGGAGAACACGAACACCGGGGAGCTGTTTTTT.

This clone was observed a single time. CDR3 in amino acids: CASSEGLSSSGANVLTF. In DNA form, the CDR3 reads TGTGCCAGCAGCGAGGGACTTTCGAGCTCTGGGGCCAACGTCCTGACTTTC. The V gene is TRBV11-1, the J gene TRBJ2-6; TRBD2 might be the D (6 bases). Per germline, CDR1 SGHAT and CDR2 FQDESV (reference sequence). Trimming cost V 5 bases and J 0 bases, with 14 bases left between them. This CDR3 has 17 amino acids.

This clone was recorded a few times. The chain combines TRBV6-4 with TRBJ1-2, with D uncertain. The V end was cut by 7 bases, the J end by 2 bases, with 20 bases between. Germline CDR1 and CDR2: MRHNA and SNTAGT. The CDR3 runs to 16 residues. DNA of the CDR3: TGTGCCAGCACCTTCGAGGACGGCCCGGGCAACTATGGCTACACCTTC. This gives the protein CASTFEDGPGNYGYTF.

The V call is TRBV7-8, the J call TRBJ2-2; TRBD1 or TRBD2 may be the D gene (5 bases each). The CDR3 contains 17 residues. Germline values: CDR1 SGHVS, CDR2 FQNEAQ. Trimming took 1 base from V and 5 from J, leaving 17 bases between them. CDR3 in amino acids: CASSLERDRGLTGELFF. The CDR3 DNA sequence: TGTGCCAGCAGCTTAGAGAGGGACCGTGGGTTGACCGGGGAGCTGTTTTTT.

The rearrangement joins TRBV6-5 to TRBJ1-1, with D maybe TRBD1 (5 bases). CDR1 is MNHEY, CDR2 SVGAGI, per germline. Trimming stripped 6 bases from V and 0 bases from J, with 14 bases between. The CDR3 has 15 residues. CDR3 sequence reads: CASSSGHSLNTEAFF. The CDR3 DNA reads TGTGCCAGCAGCAGTGGACATTCTTTGAACACTGAAGCTTTCTTT.

CDR3: CAWTRLAGGPEQFF. In DNA, the CDR3 is TGTGCCTGGACGCGACTAGCGGGGGGGCCTGAGCAGTTCTTC. The chain links TRBV30 to TRBJ2-1, with 14 bases identical to TRBD2. This CDR3 spans 14 amino acids. V lost 4 bases, J lost 9 bases, and 5 bases stayed unmatched. Germline V gene lookup returns CDR1 GTSNPN and CDR2 SVGIG (reference sequence).

The genes are TRBV2 and TRBJ2-7; 7 bases align to TRBD1. The CDR3 spans 14 residues. Germline V gene sequence: CDR1 SNHLY, CDR2 FYNNEI. V lost 0 bases to trimming and J lost 4 bases; unmatched junction nucleotides: 3. DNA for the CDR3: TGTGCCAGCAGTGAAGCGGGACAGTCGTACGAGCAGTACTTC. As protein: CASSEAGQSYEQYF.

The chain has TRBV28 and TRBJ1-1; TRBD1 might be the D (5 bases). The length of the CDR3 is 16 residues. Germline V gene lookup returns CDR1 MDHEN and CDR2 SYDVKM. V was trimmed by 5 bases and J by 5 bases, leaving 21 bases between them. In DNA, the CDR3 is TGTGCCAGCAGTGTACTCTCCTACCGGGGGGGAACTGAAGCTTTCTTT. Translation: CASSVLSYRGGTEAFF. Variable domain in full (rest from reference TRBV28 and TRBJ1-1): DVKVTQSSRYLVKRTGEKVFLECVQDMDHENMFWYRQDPGLGLRLIYFSYDVKMKEKGDIPEGYSVSREKKERFSLILESASTNQTSMYLCASSVLSYRGGTEAFFGQGTRLTVV.

The J gene is TRBJ2-7, the V gene TRBV19, with D tentatively TRBD2 (6 bases). This CDR3 spans 13 amino acids. The ends were cut back, 3 bases at V and 3 bases at J, with 9 bases in the middle. The germline CDR1 and CDR2 sequences are LNHDA and SQIVND (reference sequence). CDR3 sequence: CASSMAGSYEQYF. The CDR3 DNA sequence: TGTGCCAGTAGTATGGCGGGGAGCTACGAGCAGTACTTC.

J is TRBJ1-1 and V is TRBV4-1; D ambiguous. The CDR3 totals 13 residues. CDR1 is MGHRA and CDR2 is YSYEKL in the germline V gene. Trimming left V 3 bases short and J 1 base short, with 6 bases between. CDR3 DNA sequence: TGCGCCAGCAGCCACCACCCGAACACTGAAGCTTTCTTT. This translates into CASSHHPNTEAFF.

V is TRBV6-4 and J is TRBJ2-7, with 9 nucleotides matching TRBD1. Trimming cost V 3 bases and J 1 base; bases outside gene matches: 4. CDR1 is MRHNA and CDR2 is SNTAGT in the germline V gene. The length of the CDR3 is 15 residues. CDR3 nucleotide sequence: TGTGCCAGCAGTGAAGATGGGACAGGGTCCTACGAGCAGTACTTC. Translating gives CASSEDGTGSYEQYF.